Below, 22 T cell receptor beta chains from the same sample are listed, as sequenced in a study of T cell responses to AZD1222 COVID-19 vaccine. This table comes from immunoSEQ multiplex PCR, and its TCRdb copy is limited to in-frame clones, with some not included. Of some 100,000 clones listed, approximately 84% were seen once; the top ten hold roughly 10%. Sequences were derived from peripheral blood, sampled on day 0 of AZD1222 vaccination. Every receptor here comes from an adult in good health.

This chain joins TRBV15 and TRBJ2-7, with 7 positions matching TRBD1. V was clipped by 1 base and J by 3 bases; unmatched bases: 3. CDR3 length equals 14 residues. Germline CDR1 LNHNV, CDR2 YYDKDF (reference sequence). The CDR3 sequence is CATSRGDSRYEQYF. The CDR3 DNA follows: TGTGCCACCAGCAGAGGGGACAGCCGCTACGAGCAGTACTTC.

CDR3 in amino acids: CAISKGAGGDRTDTQYF. The CDR3 DNA reads TGTGCCATCAGTAAGGGTGCAGGGGGGGACCGCACAGATACGCAGTATTTT. This chain uses TRBV10-3 with TRBJ2-3; D could derive from TRBD1 or TRBD2 (7 bases each). The germline V and J ends were trimmed by 5 bases and 1 base, with 19 bases remaining between them. Germline V lookup: CDR1 ENHRY, CDR2 SYGVKD. The CDR3 extends over 17 amino acids.

About this clone itself: The junction departs from the called germline gene at one end, perhaps through a read error. The J gene is TRBJ2-4, the V gene TRBV18, with D perhaps TRBD1 (5 bases). There are 14 residues in the CDR3. The germline V gene has CDR1 KGHSH and CDR2 LQKENI. The CDR3 bases are TGTGCCAGCTTACCAGACAGCGCCGCCGACATTCAGTACTTC. Translated: CASLPDSAADIQYF.

The CDR3 protein is CASMDRRTRNEQFF. DNA of the CDR3: TGTGCCAGTATGGACAGGAGAACGAGGAATGAGCAGTTCTTC. The chain has TRBV19 and TRBJ2-1, with 7 bases identical to TRBD1. Per germline, CDR1 LNHDA and CDR2 SQIVND (reference sequence). There are 14 residues in the CDR3. The ends lost 7 bases at V and 7 bases at J; junction bases unmatched: 10.

The CDR3 spells CASTKWGSNYEQYF. Written as DNA, the CDR3 is TGTGCCAGCACCAAATGGGGGTCCAACTACGAGCAGTACTTC. V usage is TRBV6-5 and J usage is TRBJ2-7, with D perhaps assigned TRBD1 or TRBD2 (5 bases each). CDR3 length: 14 residues. Germline loops: CDR1 MNHEY, CDR2 SVGAGI. Trimming removed 7 bases at V and 3 bases at J, with 16 bases between.

V gene TRBV7-8 combines with J gene TRBJ1-4; no reliable D call. With 0 bases removed from V and 4 bases from J, the gap between germline ends came to 6 bases. Germline V CDR1 and CDR2: SGHVS, FQNEAQ. The CDR3 runs 14 residues. CDR3 region: CASSLALINEKLFF. DNA of the CDR3: TGTGCCAGCAGCTTAGCCCTGATTAATGAAAAACTGTTTTTT.

The chain uses TRBV5-6 and TRBJ2-7; D may be TRBD2 (5 bases). Germline V gives CDR1 SGHDT, CDR2 YYEEEE. The CDR3 loop spans 14 amino acids. V dropped 5 bases and J dropped 0 bases, with 12 bases sitting between them. The CDR3 bases are TGTGCCAGCAGGCCCAGCGGTACCTCCTACGAGCAGTACTTC. The encoded protein is CASRPSGTSYEQYF.

The V and J genes are TRBV3-1 (or the pseudogene TRBV3-2) and TRBJ1-2; TRBD1 aligns across 9 bases. Trimming at V came to 5 bases and at J to 4 bases, leaving 8 bases not matched to a gene. Germline V gene lookup returns CDR1 LGHDT and CDR2 YNNKEL (reference sequence). The CDR3 totals 15 residues. The CDR3 DNA sequence: TGTGCCAGCAGCGCCCTCTTGGGACAGGGCTATGGCTACACCTTC. It encodes CASSALLGQGYGYTF.

This chain uses TRBV9 with TRBJ1-2; D uncertain. CDR1 is SGDLS and CDR2 is YYNGEE in the germline V gene. This CDR3 spans 14 amino acids. Trimming pared 0 bases from V and 4 bases from J, leaving 10 bases between. Here the CDR3 DNA reads TGTGCCAGCAGCGTAGTCGAGACAAGCTATGGCTACACCTTC. This translates into CASSVVETSYGYTF.

The chain links TRBV30 to TRBJ2-1; D tentatively reads TRBD1 or TRBD2 (6 bases each). The V gene lost 4 bases and the J gene lost 8 bases, with 18 bases spanning the gap. The CDR3 totals 14 residues. The germline CDR1 and CDR2 sequences are GTSNPN and SVGIG (reference sequence). For the CDR3, the DNA is TGTGCCTGGAAGGGGGGTTTGGCATCGGATGAGCAGTTCTTC. This codes for CAWKGGLASDEQFF.

J is TRBJ2-7 and V is TRBV24-1, with a weak D call TRBD1 (6 bases). The germline V and J ends were trimmed by 5 bases and 5 bases, with 12 bases remaining between them. The CDR3 sequence is 13 residues long. CDR1 is KGHDR and CDR2 is SFDVKD in the germline V gene. CDR3 region: CATSGQVGNEQYF. The CDR3 nucleotides read TGTGCCACCAGTGGACAGGTGGGGAACGAGCAGTACTTC.

This clone was observed once. This rearrangement joins TRBV5-8 to TRBJ1-5; a weak D match, TRBD1 (5 bases). Germline V gene sequence: CDR1 SGHTS, CDR2 YDEGEE. CDR3 length equals 15 residues. V was shortened by 0 bases and J by 2 bases, with 9 bases between the two germline ends. The CDR3 DNA sequence: TGTGCCAGCAGCTTGGGGGGCGTAGGCAATCAGCCCCAGCATTTT. Protein: CASSLGGVGNQPQHF. The full variable domain, in which reference TRBV5-8 and TRBJ1-5 provide the parts outside the CDR3, is EAGVTQSPTHLIKTRGQQATLRCSPISGHTSVYWYQQALGLGLQFLLWYDEGEERNRGNFPPRFSGRQFPNYSSELNVNALELEDSALYLCASSLGGVGNQPQHFGDGTRLSIL.

The chain joins TRBV28 to TRBJ1-5, with 9 positions matching TRBD1. Germline CDR1 MDHEN, CDR2 SYDVKM. Losses at the gene ends were 0 bases for V and 9 bases for J; bases not matched to a gene: 9. The CDR3 totals 16 residues. This CDR3 reads CASSLWGTGYSWPQHF. The CDR3 region has the DNA TGTGCCAGCAGTTTATGGGGGACAGGGTATTCGTGGCCCCAGCATTTT. Full variable domain (remainder filled in from reference TRBV28 and TRBJ1-5): DVKVTQSSRYLVKRTGEKVFLECVQDMDHENMFWYRQDPGLGLRLIYFSYDVKMKEKGDIPEGYSVSREKKERFSLILESASTNQTSMYLCASSLWGTGYSWPQHFGDGTRLSIL.

The rearrangement joins TRBV5-1 to TRBJ2-1; 8 bases are shared with TRBD1. The junction had 9 bases not matched to a gene; V was cut back by 0 bases and J by 7 bases. CDR3 size: 16 residues. Looked up from germline, CDR1 is SGHRS and CDR2 is YFSETQ. The CDR3: CASSLGPGQDVNEQFF. The CDR3 DNA reads as TGCGCCAGCAGCTTGGGGCCGGGACAGGACGTGAATGAGCAGTTCTTC. The full variable domain, rest sourced from reference TRBV5-1 and TRBJ2-1, is KAGVTQTPRYLIKTRGQQVTLSCSPISGHRSVSWYQQTPGQGLQFLFEYFSETQRNKGNFPGRFSGRQFSNSRSEMNVSTLELGDSALYLCASSLGPGQDVNEQFFGPGTRLTVL.

The V gene is TRBV19, the J gene TRBJ1-1, with D maybe TRBD1 (5 bases). Germline V gives CDR1 LNHDA, CDR2 SQIVND (reference sequence). The V end was cut by 3 bases, the J end by 4 bases, with 12 bases between. This CDR3 comprises 14 residues. The CDR3 spells CASSIGGISTEAFF. CDR3 coding DNA: TGTGCCAGTAGTATTGGGGGGATCAGCACTGAAGCTTTCTTT.

The chain couples TRBV14 to TRBJ1-1; D is unresolved. V was cut by 5 bases and J by 8 bases, with 15 bases left in between. There are 13 residues in the CDR3. Germline lookup yields CDR1 SGHDN and CDR2 FVKESK. The CDR3 DNA is TGTGCCAGCAGCGAATGGACGGAACTCGAAGCTTTCTTT. This encodes CASSEWTELEAFF.

A few counts support this clone. This rearrangement joins TRBV11-2 to TRBJ1-5; D ambiguous. Germline lookup yields CDR1 SGHAT and CDR2 FQNNGV. The CDR3 spans 15 residues. Trimming left V 1 base short and J 1 base short, with 8 bases between. CDR3 residues: CASSLAGSSNQPQHF. The CDR3 DNA reads TGTGCCAGCAGCTTAGCTGGGTCGAGCAATCAGCCCCAGCATTTT.

The CDR3 is CASRQGHEKLFF. CDR3 DNA sequence: TGTGCCAGCAGGCAGGGTCATGAAAAACTGTTTTTT. V and J are TRBV27 and TRBJ1-4, with a tentative D call TRBD1 (5 bases). This CDR3 is 12 amino acids long. The V end was cut by 6 bases, the J end by 6 bases, with 8 bases between. The germline gives CDR1 MNHEY, CDR2 SMNVEV (reference sequence).

This chain links TRBV29-1 with TRBJ2-2; 10 positions match TRBD2. The V segment lost 5 bases and the J segment 5 bases; nucleotides outside the gene matches: 2. Germline CDR1 and CDR2: SQVTM and ANQGSEA. The CDR3 is 13 amino acids. CDR3 residues: CSVMTSGTGELFF. DNA of the CDR3: TGCAGCGTTATGACTAGCGGGACCGGGGAGCTGTTTTTT.

The chain is built from TRBV30 and TRBJ1-6, with D perhaps TRBD1 (6 bases). V was trimmed by 3 bases and J by 5 bases, leaving 17 bases between them. This CDR3 spans 16 amino acids. Germline loops: CDR1 GTSNPN, CDR2 SVGIG (reference sequence). For the CDR3, the DNA is TGTGCCTGGAGGTTACAGGGAGGTCGGAATAATTCACCCCTCCACTTT. This gives the protein CAWRLQGGRNNSPLHF.

The rearrangement uses TRBV30 and TRBJ1-6; D uncertain. V was pared by 4 bases and J by 9 bases, with 16 bases between. This CDR3 is 14 amino acids long. Germline assignment: CDR1 GTSNPN and CDR2 SVGIG (reference sequence). CDR3 in amino acids: CAWTPEGSRSPLHF. Written as DNA, the CDR3 is TGTGCCTGGACCCCCGAGGGTTCCCGTTCACCCCTCCACTTT.

The chain has TRBV5-6 and TRBJ2-7; the match to TRBD1 covers 7 bases. J gave up 1 base and V 4 bases, and 5 bases lay outside the gene matches. The CDR3 sequence is 14 residues long. Germline lookup yields CDR1 SGHDT and CDR2 YYEEEE. The CDR3 DNA sequence: TGTGCCAGCAGCCGGAAGGGGGCGTCCTACGAGCAGTACTTC. Its protein product is CASSRKGASYEQYF.